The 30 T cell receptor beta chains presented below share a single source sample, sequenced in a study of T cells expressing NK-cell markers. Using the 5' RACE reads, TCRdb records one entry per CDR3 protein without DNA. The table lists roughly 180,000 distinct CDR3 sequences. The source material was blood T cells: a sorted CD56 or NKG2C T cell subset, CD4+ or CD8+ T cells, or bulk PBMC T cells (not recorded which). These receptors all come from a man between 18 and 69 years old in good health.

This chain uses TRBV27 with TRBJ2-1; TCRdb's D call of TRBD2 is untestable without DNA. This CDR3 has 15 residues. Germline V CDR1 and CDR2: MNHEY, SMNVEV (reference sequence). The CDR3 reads CASSLAKSSYNEQFF.

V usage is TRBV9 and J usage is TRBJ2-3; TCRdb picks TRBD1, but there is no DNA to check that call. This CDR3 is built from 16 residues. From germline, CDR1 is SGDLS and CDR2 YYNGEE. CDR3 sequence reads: CASSPQQGGATDTQYF.

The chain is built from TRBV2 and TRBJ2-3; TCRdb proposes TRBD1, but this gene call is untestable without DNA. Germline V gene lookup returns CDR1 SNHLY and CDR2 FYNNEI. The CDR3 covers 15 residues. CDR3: CASRLRESGTDTQYF.

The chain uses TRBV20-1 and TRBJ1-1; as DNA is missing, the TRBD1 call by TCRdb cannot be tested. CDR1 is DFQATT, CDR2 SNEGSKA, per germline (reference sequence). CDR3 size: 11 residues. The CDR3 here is CSAQTEREAFF.

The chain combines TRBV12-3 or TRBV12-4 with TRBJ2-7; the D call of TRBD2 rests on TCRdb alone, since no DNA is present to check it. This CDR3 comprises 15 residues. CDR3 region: CASSHLAGGPDEQYF.

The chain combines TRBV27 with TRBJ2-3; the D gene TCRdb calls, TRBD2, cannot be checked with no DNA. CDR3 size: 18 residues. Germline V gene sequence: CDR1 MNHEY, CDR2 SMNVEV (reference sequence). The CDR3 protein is CASSLYFLAGPSTDTQYF.

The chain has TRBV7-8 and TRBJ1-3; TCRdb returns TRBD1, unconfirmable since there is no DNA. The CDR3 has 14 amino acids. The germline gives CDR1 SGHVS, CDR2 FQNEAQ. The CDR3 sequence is CASSLAGGGNTIYF.

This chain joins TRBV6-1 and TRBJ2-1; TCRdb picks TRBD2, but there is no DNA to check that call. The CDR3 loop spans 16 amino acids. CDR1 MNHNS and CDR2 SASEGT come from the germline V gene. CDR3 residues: CASSEWEGWSYNEQFF.

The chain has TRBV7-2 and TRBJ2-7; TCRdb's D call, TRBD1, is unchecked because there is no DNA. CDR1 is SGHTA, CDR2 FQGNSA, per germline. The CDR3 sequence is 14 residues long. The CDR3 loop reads CASSYRGQTYEQYF.

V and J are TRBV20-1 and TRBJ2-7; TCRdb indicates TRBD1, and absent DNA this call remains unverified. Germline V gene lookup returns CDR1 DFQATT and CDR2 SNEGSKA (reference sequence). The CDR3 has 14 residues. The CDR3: CSALKGPRSYEQYF.

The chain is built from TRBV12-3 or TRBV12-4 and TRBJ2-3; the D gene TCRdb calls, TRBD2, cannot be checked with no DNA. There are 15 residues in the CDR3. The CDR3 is CASSRLAGGTDTQYF.

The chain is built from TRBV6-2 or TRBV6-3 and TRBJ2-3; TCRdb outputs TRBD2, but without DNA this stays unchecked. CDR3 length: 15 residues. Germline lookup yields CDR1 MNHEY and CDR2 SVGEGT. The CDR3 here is CASSTGRGGHDTQYF.

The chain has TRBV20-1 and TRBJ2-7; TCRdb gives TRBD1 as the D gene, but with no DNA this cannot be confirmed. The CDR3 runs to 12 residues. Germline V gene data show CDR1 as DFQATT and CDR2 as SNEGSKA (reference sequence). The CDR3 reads CSAEQGEHEQYF.

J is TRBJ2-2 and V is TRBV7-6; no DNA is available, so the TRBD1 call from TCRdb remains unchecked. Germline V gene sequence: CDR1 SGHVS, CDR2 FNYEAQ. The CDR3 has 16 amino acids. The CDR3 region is CASSLTGQINTGELFF.

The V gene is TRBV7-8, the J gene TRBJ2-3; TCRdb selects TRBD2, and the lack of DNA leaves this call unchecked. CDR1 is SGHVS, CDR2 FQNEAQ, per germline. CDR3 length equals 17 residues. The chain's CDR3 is CASSYDLGGGAWDTQYF.

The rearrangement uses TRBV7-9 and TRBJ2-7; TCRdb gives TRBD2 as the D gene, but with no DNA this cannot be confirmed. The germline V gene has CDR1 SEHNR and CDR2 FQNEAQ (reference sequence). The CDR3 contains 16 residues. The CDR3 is CASSLAGAGGPDEQYF. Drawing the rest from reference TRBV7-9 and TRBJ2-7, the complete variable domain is DTGVSQNPRHKITKRGQNVTFRCDPISEHNRLYWYRQTLGQGPEFLTYFQNEAQLEKSRLLSDRFSAERPKGSFSTLEIQRTEQGDSAMYLCASSLAGAGGPDEQYFGPGTRLTVT.

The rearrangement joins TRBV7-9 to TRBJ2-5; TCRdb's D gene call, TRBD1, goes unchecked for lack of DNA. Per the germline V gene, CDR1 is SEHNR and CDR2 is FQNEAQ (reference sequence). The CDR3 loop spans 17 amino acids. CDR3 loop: CASTPREGSGGQETQYF. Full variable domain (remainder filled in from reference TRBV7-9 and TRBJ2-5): DTGVSQNPRHKITKRGQNVTFRCDPISEHNRLYWYRQTLGQGPEFLTYFQNEAQLEKSRLLSDRFSAERPKGSFSTLEIQRTEQGDSAMYLCASTPREGSGGQETQYFGPGTRLLVL.

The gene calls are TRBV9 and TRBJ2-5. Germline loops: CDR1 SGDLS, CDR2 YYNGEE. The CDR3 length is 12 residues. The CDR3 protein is CASSDGVETQYF.

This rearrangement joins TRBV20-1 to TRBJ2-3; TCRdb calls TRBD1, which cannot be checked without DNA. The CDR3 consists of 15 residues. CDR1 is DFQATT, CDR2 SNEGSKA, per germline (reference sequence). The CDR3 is CSARVSLGATDTQYF.

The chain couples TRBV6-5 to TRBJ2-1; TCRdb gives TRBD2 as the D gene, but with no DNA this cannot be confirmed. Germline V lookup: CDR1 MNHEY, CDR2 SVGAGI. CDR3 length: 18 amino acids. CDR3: CASSYSPPLAGFSNEQFF.

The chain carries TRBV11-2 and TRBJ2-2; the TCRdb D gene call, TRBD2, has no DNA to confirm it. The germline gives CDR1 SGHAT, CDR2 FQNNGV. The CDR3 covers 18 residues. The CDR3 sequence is CASSRNLAGGMNTGELFF.

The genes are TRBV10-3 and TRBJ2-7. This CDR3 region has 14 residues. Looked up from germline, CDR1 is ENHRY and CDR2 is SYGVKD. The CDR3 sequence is CAISESSQSYEQYF.

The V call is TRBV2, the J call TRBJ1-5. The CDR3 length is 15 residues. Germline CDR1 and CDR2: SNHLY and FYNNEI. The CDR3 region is CASSPTVSLNQPQHF.

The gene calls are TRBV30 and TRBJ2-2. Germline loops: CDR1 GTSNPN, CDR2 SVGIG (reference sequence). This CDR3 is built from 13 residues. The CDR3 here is CAWSVQGNRELFF.

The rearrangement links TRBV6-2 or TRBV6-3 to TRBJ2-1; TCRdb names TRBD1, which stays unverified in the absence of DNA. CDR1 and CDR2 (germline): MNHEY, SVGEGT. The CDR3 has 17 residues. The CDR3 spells CASSYEEGARSYDEQFF.

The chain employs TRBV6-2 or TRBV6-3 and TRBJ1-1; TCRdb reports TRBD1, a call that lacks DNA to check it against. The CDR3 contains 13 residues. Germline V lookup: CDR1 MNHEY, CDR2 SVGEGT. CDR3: CASSYSLDREAFF.

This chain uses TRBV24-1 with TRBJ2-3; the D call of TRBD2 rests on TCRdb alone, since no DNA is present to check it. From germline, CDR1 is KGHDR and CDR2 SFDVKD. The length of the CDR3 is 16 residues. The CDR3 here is CATSDFAGGITDTQYF.

CDR3 in amino acids: CASSLLGQGAAYNSPLHF. The chain couples TRBV5-5 to TRBJ1-6; TCRdb selects TRBD1, and the lack of DNA leaves this call unchecked. The CDR3 extends over 18 amino acids. Germline V lookup: CDR1 SGHKS, CDR2 YYEKEE (reference sequence).

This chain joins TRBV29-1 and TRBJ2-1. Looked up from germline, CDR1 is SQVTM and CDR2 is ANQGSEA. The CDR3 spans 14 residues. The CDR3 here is CSVDVGASYNEQFF.

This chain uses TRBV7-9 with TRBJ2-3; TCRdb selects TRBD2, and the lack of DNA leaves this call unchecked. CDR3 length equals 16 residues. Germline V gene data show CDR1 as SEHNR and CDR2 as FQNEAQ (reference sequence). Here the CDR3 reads CASSSRDYQYTDTQYF.